This passage covers 20 T cell receptor beta chains from one sample sequenced in a study of shared clonotypes between healthy human individuals. Clones were read by immunoSEQ multiplex PCR, and TCRdb kept only the in-frame ones, dropping some. Of about 2.3 million clones in the sample, 85% to 95% were seen once. Input material: naive CD4+ T cells from PBMCs. As for subset: CD45RA+ positively selected. The receptor set was obtained from a man aged 18 to 29 in good health. Some clones in this sample may be carry-over from other donors' samples.

V gene TRBV28 combines with J gene TRBJ1-2; 9 bases are a match to TRBD1. Looked up from germline, CDR1 is MDHEN and CDR2 is SYDVKM. This CDR3 has 14 amino acids. Losses at the gene ends were 6 bases for V and 2 bases for J; bases not matched to a gene: 4. The DNA of the CDR3 is TGTGCCAGCAGGTCACAGGGGGCGAACTATGGCTACACCTTC. Translating gives CASRSQGANYGYTF.

This chain connects TRBV4-1 to TRBJ1-2; no reliable D call. Trimming removed 1 base from V and 4 bases from J, with 10 bases in between. The germline V gene has CDR1 MGHRA and CDR2 YSYEKL. The CDR3 totals 14 residues. The CDR3: CASSQVPSRYGYTF. CDR3 bases: TGCGCCAGCAGCCAAGTACCCAGTCGCTATGGCTACACCTTC.

The CDR3 is CASSLRWGGIYEQYF. CDR3 nucleotides: TGCGCCAGCAGCCTTCGGTGGGGGGGGATATACGAGCAGTACTTC. The V gene is TRBV4-1, the J gene TRBJ2-7, with 7 bases fitting TRBD2. The CDR3 runs to 15 residues. V lost 4 bases, J lost 4 bases, and 10 bases stayed unmatched. The V gene's germline CDR1 is MGHRA and CDR2 YSYEKL.

The chain employs TRBV5-1 and TRBJ2-1; 12 bases map to TRBD2. The CDR3 runs 17 residues. V shed 2 bases and J 7 bases; nucleotides not matched to a gene: 10. CDR1 SGHRS and CDR2 YFSETQ come from the germline V gene. The CDR3 region has the DNA TGCGCCAGCAGCTTCGGACTAGCGGGATCCTACGGGAATGAGCAGTTCTTC. This codes for CASSFGLAGSYGNEQFF.

This sequence joins TRBV29-1 and TRBJ2-1; D unresolved. CDR1 is SQVTM, CDR2 ANQGSEA, per germline. V was cut by 5 bases and J by 6 bases, with 14 bases left in between. The CDR3 is made up of 13 amino acids. DNA for the CDR3: TGCAGCGTTACGCCCCGACTGGGCAATGAGCAGTTCTTC. Its translation: CSVTPRLGNEQFF.

The chain carries TRBV6-4 and TRBJ1-1, with D hard to call. V was shortened by 5 bases and J by 7 bases, with 14 bases between the two germline ends. Looked up from germline, CDR1 is MRHNA and CDR2 is SNTAGT. The CDR3 is 13 residues long. CDR3 DNA: TGTGCCAGCAGTTCCTATAGTTGGGGTGAAGCTTTCTTT. Translated: CASSSYSWGEAFF.

The V call is TRBV19, the J call TRBJ1-4; D gene uncertain. The CDR3 runs to 15 residues. Germline CDR1 reads LNHDA; CDR2 reads SQIVND (reference sequence). The V and J ends lost 7 bases and 0 bases respectively, with 12 bases between them. The CDR3 DNA is TGTGCCAGTAACTCCCGCCCTGCAACTAATGAAAAACTGTTTTTT. It codes for CASNSRPATNEKLFF.

The chain recombines TRBV19 with TRBJ1-1, with 7 positions matching TRBD1. The CDR3 consists of 14 residues. Trimming at V came to 7 bases and at J to 4 bases, leaving 9 bases not matched to a gene. CDR1 is LNHDA and CDR2 is SQIVND in the germline V gene (reference sequence). DNA of the CDR3: TGTGCCAGTATCCGACAGGGATTATCCACTGAAGCTTTCTTT. Its translation is CASIRQGLSTEAFF.

The gene calls are TRBV27 and TRBJ2-6, with TRBD1 identical over 8 bases. CDR1 and CDR2 (germline): MNHEY, SMNVEV (reference sequence). V lost 3 bases, J lost 2 bases, and 9 bases stayed unmatched. This CDR3 contains 18 residues. The CDR3 here is CASSFWTGSSTGANVLTF. As DNA, the CDR3 is TGTGCCAGCAGTTTTTGGACAGGGTCCTCCACTGGGGCCAACGTCCTGACTTTC.

V gene TRBV7-2 combines with J gene TRBJ2-7, with 10 bases identical to TRBD2. Germline V gene lookup returns CDR1 SGHTA and CDR2 FQGNSA. With V trimmed by 5 bases and J by 0 bases, 1 base remained unmatched. CDR3 size: 14 residues. The CDR3, as DNA: TGTGCCAGCAGCGGACTAGCGGACTCCTACGAGCAGTACTTC. This codes for CASSGLADSYEQYF.

This clone came up once. This chain uses TRBV4-1 with TRBJ2-5; D may be TRBD1 or TRBD2 (5 bases each). The J call may be mistaken, given a closer DNA end match to TRBJ2-7. The CDR3 runs 16 residues. CDR1 MGHRA and CDR2 YSYEKL come from the germline V gene. CDR3 loop: CASSQVSGGSSYEQYF. CDR3 DNA sequence: TGCGCCAGCAGCCAAGTGTCTGGGGGAAGCTCCTACGAGCAGTACTTC.

As DNA, the CDR3 is TGCGCCAGCAGTCGCGGGGCAGGGGAGGATGGCTACACCTTC. Translating gives CASSRGAGEDGYTF. V usage is TRBV5-1 and J usage is TRBJ1-2; TRBD1 might be the D (6 bases). The CDR3 totals 14 residues. Germline values: CDR1 SGHRS, CDR2 YFSETQ. The germline V and J ends were trimmed by 5 bases and 6 bases, with 17 bases remaining between them.

The gene calls are TRBV6-5 and TRBJ2-7; maybe TRBD1 (6 bases). CDR3 length: 14 amino acids. Trimming left V 5 bases short and J 1 base short, with 12 bases between. CDR1 MNHEY and CDR2 SVGAGI come from the germline V gene. The CDR3 nucleotides are TGTGCCAGCAGTACCCAGGGGATTTCCTACGAGCAGTACTTC. It codes for CASSTQGISYEQYF.

The chain links TRBV9 to TRBJ2-1, with unresolved D. V lost 0 bases and J 10 bases, leaving 11 bases between the germline ends. The CDR3 length is 13 residues. Germline CDR1 is SGDLS and CDR2 is YYNGEE. The CDR3 DNA reads as TGTGCCAGCAGCGTAGTTGAAGGCCTAGAGCAGTTCTTC. Residues: CASSVVEGLEQFF. Full variable domain (remainder filled in from reference TRBV9 and TRBJ2-1): DSGVTQTPKHLITATGQRVTLRCSPRSGDLSVYWYQQSLDQGLQFLIQYYNGEERAKGNILERFSAQQFPDLHSELNLSSLELGDSALYFCASSVVEGLEQFFGPGTRLTVL.

V gene TRBV28 combines with J gene TRBJ2-2, with D possibly being TRBD2 (6 bases). Trimming cost V 1 base and J 6 bases, with 6 bases left between them. The length of the CDR3 is 13 residues. In germline, CDR1 is MDHEN, CDR2 SYDVKM. CDR3 protein: CASSLSGAGELFF. The CDR3 bases are TGTGCCAGCAGTTTATCGGGGGCCGGGGAGCTGTTTTTT.

This clone came up a few times. The chain uses TRBV30 and TRBJ1-1; the D gene is possibly TRBD1 (5 bases). Germline CDR1 GTSNPN, CDR2 SVGIG (reference sequence). Trimming left V 2 bases short and J 7 bases short, with 11 bases between. There are 12 residues in the CDR3. CDR3 sequence: CAWSPQGGEAFF. CDR3 coding DNA: TGTGCCTGGAGTCCCCAGGGCGGTGAAGCTTTCTTT. The full variable domain, in which reference TRBV30 and TRBJ1-1 provide the parts outside the CDR3, is SQTIHQWPATLVQPVGSPLSLECTVEGTSNPNLYWYRQAAGRGLQLLFYSVGIGQISSEVPQNLSASRPQDRQFILSSKKLLLSDSGFYLCAWSPQGGEAFFGQGTRLTVV.

The genes are TRBV10-3 and TRBJ2-1; 7 nucleotides agree with TRBD1. V trimming: 0 bases; J trimming: 3 bases; junction bases outside the gene matches: 11. The CDR3 sequence is 18 residues long. The germline V gene has CDR1 ENHRY and CDR2 SYGVKD. The CDR3 here is CAISESQGTSGGYNEQFF. The CDR3 coding sequence is TGTGCCATCAGTGAGTCCCAAGGGACCTCAGGGGGCTACAATGAGCAGTTCTTC.

About this clone: The same CDR3 is also encoded by other DNA sequences in this sample. This chain's CDR3 is CASSPTGFSYNEQFF. DNA for the CDR3: TGTGCCAGCTCACCGACAGGGTTCTCCTACAATGAGCAGTTCTTC. V gene TRBV18 combines with J gene TRBJ2-1; 7 positions agree with TRBD1. Trimming at V came to 3 bases and at J to 0 bases, leaving 2 bases not matched to a gene. From germline, CDR1 is KGHSH and CDR2 LQKENI. The CDR3 totals 15 residues.

The V gene is TRBV5-1, the J gene TRBJ2-2, with 13 bases fitting TRBD2. Germline values: CDR1 SGHRS, CDR2 YFSETQ. The CDR3 is 17 amino acids. Losses at the gene ends were 2 bases for V and 6 bases for J; bases not matched to a gene: 7. Here the CDR3 reads CASSFLGLAGYPGELFF. CDR3 in DNA: TGCGCCAGCAGCTTCCTGGGACTAGCGGGATACCCCGGGGAGCTGTTTTTT.

The chain couples TRBV7-9 to TRBJ2-5; TRBD2 aligns across 10 bases. CDR3 length equals 15 residues. In germline, CDR1 is SEHNR, CDR2 FQNEAQ (reference sequence). V was clipped by 4 bases and J by 5 bases; unmatched bases: 7. CDR3 sequence (DNA): TGTGCCAGCAGCTCAATACTAGCGGGATGGGAGACCCAGTACTTC. This translates into CASSSILAGWETQYF.